A single sample is the source of the 9 T cell receptor beta chains below, sequenced in a study of T-cell memory formation after mild COVID-19. A single record per CDR3 protein comes from TCRdb applying MiXCR to the 5' RACE reads. Among about 140,000 distinct CDR3 sequences listed, 20% to 25% were seen once. The sample consisted of PBMCs or a T cell subset sorted from them (not recorded which). The receptors stem from an adult woman who had mild COVID-19 (a few samples of this study predate the infection). Cell type and time point are not known.

This clonotype has more than one count but fewer than ten. J is TRBJ2-3 and V is TRBV7-9; D is unclear. CDR3 length: 13 residues. Trimming removed 5 bases from V and 5 bases from J, with 11 bases in between. Looked up from germline, CDR1 is SEHNR and CDR2 is FQNEAQ (reference sequence). In nucleotides, the CDR3 is TGTGCCAGCAGCGAAACCCGACTAGATACGCAGTATTTT. As protein: CASSETRLDTQYF.

The V and J genes are TRBV12-3 or TRBV12-4 and TRBJ2-2; D remains ambiguous. CDR3 length: 14 residues. Trimming left V 6 bases short and J 0 bases short, with 8 bases between. The CDR3 here is CASSPPANTGELFF. In DNA form, the CDR3 reads TGTGCCAGCAGCCCTCCAGCGAACACCGGGGAGCTGTTTTTT.

The CDR3 loop is CASSQEVPSYNEQFF. CDR3 nucleotide sequence: TGCGCCAGCAGCCAAGAGGTCCCCAGCTACAATGAGCAGTTCTTC. The chain is built from TRBV4-1 and TRBJ2-1; the D is unclear. The CDR3 covers 15 residues. Trimming shortened V by 0 bases and J by 3 bases, and 9 bases separated the two germline ends. CDR1 is MGHRA, CDR2 YSYEKL, per germline.

The V gene is TRBV27, the J gene TRBJ1-5; D is unclear. This CDR3 comprises 13 residues. Germline loops: CDR1 MNHEY, CDR2 SMNVEV (reference sequence). Trimming removed 0 bases from V and 6 bases from J, with 6 bases in between. The CDR3 is CASSLSHAQPQHF. Here the CDR3 DNA reads TGTGCCAGCAGTTTATCGCACGCTCAGCCCCAGCATTTT.

The chain couples TRBV9 to TRBJ1-1; tentatively, D is TRBD1 (5 bases). This CDR3 is 15 amino acids long. CDR1 and CDR2 (germline): SGDLS, YYNGEE. The V end was cut by 0 bases, the J end by 2 bases, with 11 bases between. The CDR3 nucleotides read TGTGCCAGCAGCGTAGGAGCAGGGCCAAACACTGAAGCTTTCTTT. Translated: CASSVGAGPNTEAFF.

The chain has TRBV10-3 and TRBJ2-7; D might be TRBD1 or TRBD2, each matching 5 bases. V dropped 8 bases and J dropped 3 bases, with 14 bases sitting between them. CDR3 length: 13 residues. Looked up from germline, CDR1 is ENHRY and CDR2 is SYGVKD. This CDR3 is CAILDGTNYEQYF. In DNA, the CDR3 is TGTGCCATCCTCGATGGGACCAACTACGAGCAGTACTTC.

This clonotype was observed a handful of times. The chain joins TRBV7-2 to TRBJ2-3; no definite D call. CDR1 is SGHTA and CDR2 is FQGNSA in the germline V gene. This CDR3 is built from 14 residues. The V end was cut by 2 bases, the J end by 4 bases, with 10 bases between. CDR3 bases: TGTGCCAGCAGCTTATTACGGGCCCCAGATACGCAGTATTTT. Translation: CASSLLRAPDTQYF.

The sample holds a few counts of this clonotype. This rearrangement joins TRBV18 to TRBJ1-5; tentatively, D is TRBD1 (5 bases). Germline values: CDR1 KGHSH, CDR2 LQKENI. CDR3 length: 12 amino acids. V was shortened by 9 bases and J by 8 bases, with 14 bases between the two germline ends. CDR3 nucleotides: TGTGCCAGGGCAGACGGGGGAAAGCCCCAGCATTTT. This codes for CARADGGKPQHF.

The table lists this clonotype with a few counts. The chain carries TRBV24-1 and TRBJ2-1, with 8 bases aligning to TRBD2. The germline CDR1 and CDR2 sequences are KGHDR and SFDVKD. V lost 0 bases to trimming and J lost 5 bases; unmatched junction nucleotides: 8. This CDR3 has 17 residues. The CDR3 bases are TGTGCCACCAGTGATTTGGTCCGGGGGGGCGCCGACAATGAGCAGTTCTTC. Protein sequence: CATSDLVRGGADNEQFF.